Listed below are T cell receptor beta chains from one sample, sequenced in a study of blood T cell repertoires in COVID-19. The method was immunoSEQ multiplex PCR; TCRdb's version includes in-frame clones alone and lacks a portion of them. The table has about 250,000 clones, approximately 88% seen once. The sequenced material came from PBMCs or T cells enriched from blood (not recorded which). The receptors were gathered from a woman under 40 with acute COVID-19. The CDR3 runs from the conserved cysteine through the conserved F or W. The D gene is left open where the match is weak. Clone size is stated in some rows and not others, as once, few, many or a class when expanded.

j_call,clone_size,v_call,d_call,cdr3_nt,cdr3_aa
TRBJ1-3,NA,TRBV10-2,NA,TGCGCCAGCCCATCTGGACAGTGCAACACCATATATTTT,CASPSGQCNTIYF
TRBJ1-3,NA,TRBV3-1/TRBV3-2,NA,TGTGCCAGCTCTTCTGAGGGAAACACCATATATTTT,CASSSEGNTIYF
TRBJ1-2,once,TRBV7-9,TRBD1,TGTGCCAGCAGGCCCTCGGACAGGTCCTATGGCTACACCTTC,CASRPSDRSYGYTF
TRBJ1-2,NA,TRBV5-8,NA,TGTGCCAGCAGCTTGGGAGACATCGGTTATGGCTACACCTTC,CASSLGDIGYGYTF
TRBJ2-1,NA,TRBV18,NA,TGTGCCAGCCCCCGGGGTAACAATGAGCAGTTCTTC,CASPRGNNEQFF
TRBJ1-4,NA,TRBV7-6,NA,TGTGCCAGCAGCCCCCAAAGCGCCGGAGGTGAAAAACTGTTTTTT,CASSPQSAGGEKLFF
TRBJ1-1,NA,TRBV5-1,NA,TGCGCCAGCAGCTTCTCTCAATCAGGGGCGAACACTGAAGCTTTCTTT,CASSFSQSGANTEAFF
TRBJ2-6,once,TRBV3-1/TRBV3-2,NA,TGTGCCAGCAGCCAAACAGGCTCGGTCCTGACTTTC,CASSQTGSVLTF
TRBJ1-1,NA,TRBV4-1,NA,TGCGCCAGCAGCCAAGTCCCAAAGCAGAGGACTGAAGCTTTCTTT,CASSQVPKQRTEAFF
TRBJ1-1,NA,TRBV6-5,NA,TGTGCCAGCAACCGACTGGGCACTGAAGCTTTCTTT,CASNRLGTEAFF
TRBJ1-6,few,TRBV18,NA,TGTGCCAGCTCACAGGGAGTCGCGGAGGATTCACCCCTCCACTTT,CASSQGVAEDSPLHF
TRBJ1-4,NA,TRBV7-2,NA,TGTGCCAGCAGCTTTTCAGCCGGGTTTCGTGAAAAACTGTTTTTT,CASSFSAGFREKLFF
TRBJ1-2,NA,TRBV5-6,NA,TGTGCCAGCAGCTTGGTTGGACTGAACTATGGCTACACCTTC,CASSLVGLNYGYTF
TRBJ2-2,once,TRBV30,TRBD1,TGTGCCTGGACCCAGCCCGGACAGGATTGGGAGCTGTTTTTT,CAWTQPGQDWELFF
TRBJ2-1,NA,TRBV13,TRBD1,TGTGCCAGCAGCACGACAGGGAACCCTTCCAGTGAGCAGTTCTTC,CASSTTGNPSSEQFF
TRBJ2-1,NA,TRBV5-4,TRBD1,TGTGCCAGCAGCTTGGGACAGGGGATCACCAATGAGCAGTTCTTC,CASSLGQGITNEQFF
TRBJ1-1,NA,TRBV11-1,NA,TGTGCCAGCAGCCAGCCTGGACAGAACACTGAAGCTTTCTTT,CASSQPGQNTEAFF
TRBJ2-5,NA,TRBV18,TRBD1,TGTGCCAGCTCACCATCGGGGACAGCACAAGAGACCCAGTACTTC,CASSPSGTAQETQYF
TRBJ1-3,NA,TRBV12-3/TRBV12-4,NA,TGTGCCAGCACCCTCTCTGGAAACACCATATATTTT,CASTLSGNTIYF
TRBJ2-7,once,TRBV6-2/TRBV6-3,NA,TGTGCCAGCAGCCGACCCGGACAGTACGAGCAGTACTTC,CASSRPGQYEQYF